This T cell receptor beta chain was found in a study of blood T cell repertoires in COVID-19. Background on the study: From T cells, B-cell-depleted T cells, or PBMCs came the material, which was cDNA or gDNA.

The authors' processing: Counts of nucleated cells, estimated from reference gene primer amplification, were obtained. The data were produced by immunoSEQ multiplex PCR, yet TCRdb's version contains in-frame clones alone and is incomplete. V, J and clone size derive from that table, while D and trimming were established from the DNA sequence. The sample contains some 170,000 clones, approximately 85% of which appear only once. The CDR3 runs to 13 residues. Germline CDR1 and CDR2: KGHSH and LQKENI. V lost 3 bases, J lost 9 bases, and 14 bases lay in between. The sequenced material came from peripheral blood. The clonotype comes from a man in his forties with acute or convalescent COVID-19. J is TRBJ1-1 and V is TRBV18, with a possible D match to TRBD1 (5 bases). The CDR3 loop reads CASSPGEGLKAFF. The CDR3 region has the DNA TGTGCCAGCTCACCGGGGGAGGGGCTGAAAGCTTTCTTT.